This T cell receptor beta chain appears in the sequencing data of a study of T cell changes during pregnancy in multiple sclerosis. This CDR3 has 13 amino acids. The ends were cut back, 4 bases at V and 2 bases at J, with 11 bases in the middle. Germline V gene lookup returns CDR1 SQVTM and CDR2 ANQGSEA. Assay used: immunoSEQ multiplex PCR; TCRdb lists only in-frame clones, some missing. The profile shows 88,000 or so clones, around 90% of them singletons. The TCR originated in a female donor with multiple sclerosis, enrolled in a pregnancy study. The sample was peripheral blood, taken before pregnancy. The chain recombines TRBV29-1 with TRBJ2-5; TRBD1 might be the D (6 bases). The CDR3 DNA is TGCAGCGTTGGGACAGCACAACAAGAGACCCAGTACTTC. Amino acid sequence: CSVGTAQQETQYF.